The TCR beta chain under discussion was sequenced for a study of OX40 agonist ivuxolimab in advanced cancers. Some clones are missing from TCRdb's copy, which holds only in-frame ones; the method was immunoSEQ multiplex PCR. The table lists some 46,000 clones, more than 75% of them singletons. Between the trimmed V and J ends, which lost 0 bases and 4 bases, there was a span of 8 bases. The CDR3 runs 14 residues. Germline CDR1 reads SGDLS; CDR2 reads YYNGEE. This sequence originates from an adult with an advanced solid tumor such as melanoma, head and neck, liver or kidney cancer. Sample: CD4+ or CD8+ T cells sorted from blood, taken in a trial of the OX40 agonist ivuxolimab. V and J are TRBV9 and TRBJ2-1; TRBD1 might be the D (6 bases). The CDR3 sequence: CASSVAGQYNEQFF. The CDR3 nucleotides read TGTGCCAGCAGCGTAGCCGGACAGTACAATGAGCAGTTCTTC.